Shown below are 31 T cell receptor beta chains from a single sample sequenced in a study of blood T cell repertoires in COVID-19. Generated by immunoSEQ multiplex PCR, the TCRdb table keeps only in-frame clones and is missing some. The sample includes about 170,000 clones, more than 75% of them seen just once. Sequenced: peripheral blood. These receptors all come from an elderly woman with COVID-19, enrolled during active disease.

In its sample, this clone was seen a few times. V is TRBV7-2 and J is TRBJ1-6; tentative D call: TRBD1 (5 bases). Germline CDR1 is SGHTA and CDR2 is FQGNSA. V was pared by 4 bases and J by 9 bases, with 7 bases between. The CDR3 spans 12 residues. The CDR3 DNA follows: TGTGCCAGCAGCTCAGACAGTTCACCCCTCCACTTT. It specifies CASSSDSSPLHF.

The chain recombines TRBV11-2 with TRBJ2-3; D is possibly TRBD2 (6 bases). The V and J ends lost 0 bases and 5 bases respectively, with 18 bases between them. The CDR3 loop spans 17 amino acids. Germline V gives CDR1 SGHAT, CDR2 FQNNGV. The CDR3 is CASSLDPVGGVIDTQYF. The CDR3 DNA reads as TGTGCCAGCAGCTTAGACCCGGTGGGGGGAGTAATAGATACGCAGTATTTT.

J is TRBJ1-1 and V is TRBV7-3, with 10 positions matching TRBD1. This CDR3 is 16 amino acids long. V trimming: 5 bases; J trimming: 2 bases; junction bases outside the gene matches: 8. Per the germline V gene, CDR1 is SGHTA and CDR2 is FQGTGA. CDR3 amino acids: CASSPGTGATNTEAFF. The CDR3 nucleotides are TGTGCCAGCAGCCCCGGGACAGGGGCCACAAACACTGAAGCTTTCTTT. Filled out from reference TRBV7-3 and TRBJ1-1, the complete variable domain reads GAGVSQTPSNKVTEKGKYVELRCDPISGHTALYWYRQSLGQGPEFLIYFQGTGAADDSGLPNDRFFAVRPEGSVSTLKIQRTERGDSAVYLCASSPGTGATNTEAFFGQGTRLTVV.

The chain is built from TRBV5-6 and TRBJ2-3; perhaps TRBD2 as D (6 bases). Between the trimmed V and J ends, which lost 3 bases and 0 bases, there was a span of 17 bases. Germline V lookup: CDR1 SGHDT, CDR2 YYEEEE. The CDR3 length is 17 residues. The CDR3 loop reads CASSWGRSGGSTDTQYF. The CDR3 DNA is TGTGCCAGCAGCTGGGGGAGGAGCGGAGGTAGCACAGATACGCAGTATTTT.

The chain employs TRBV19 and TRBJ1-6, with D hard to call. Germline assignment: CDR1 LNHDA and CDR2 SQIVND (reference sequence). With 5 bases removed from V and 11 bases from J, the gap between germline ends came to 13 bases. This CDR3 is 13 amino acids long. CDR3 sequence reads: CASSFWGETPLHF. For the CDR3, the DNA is TGTGCCAGTAGTTTTTGGGGAGAAACACCCCTCCACTTT.

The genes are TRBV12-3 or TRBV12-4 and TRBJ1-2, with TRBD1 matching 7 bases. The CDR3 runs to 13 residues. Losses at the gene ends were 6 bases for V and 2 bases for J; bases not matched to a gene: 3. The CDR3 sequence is CASSRQGNYGYTF. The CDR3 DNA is TGTGCCAGCAGCAGACAGGGAAACTATGGCTACACCTTC.

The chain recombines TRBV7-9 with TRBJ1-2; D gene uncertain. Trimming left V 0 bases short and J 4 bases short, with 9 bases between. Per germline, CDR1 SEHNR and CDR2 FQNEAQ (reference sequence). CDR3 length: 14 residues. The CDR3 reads CASSLAAGLYGYTF. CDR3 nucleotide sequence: TGTGCCAGCAGCTTAGCGGCTGGTCTCTATGGCTACACCTTC.

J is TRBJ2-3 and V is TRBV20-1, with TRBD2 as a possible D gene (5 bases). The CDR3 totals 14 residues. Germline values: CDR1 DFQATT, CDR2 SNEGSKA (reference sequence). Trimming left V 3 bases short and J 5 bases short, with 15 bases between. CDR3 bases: TGCAGTGCTAGTGATGGACGGGGTGGAGATACGCAGTATTTT. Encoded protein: CSASDGRGGDTQYF.

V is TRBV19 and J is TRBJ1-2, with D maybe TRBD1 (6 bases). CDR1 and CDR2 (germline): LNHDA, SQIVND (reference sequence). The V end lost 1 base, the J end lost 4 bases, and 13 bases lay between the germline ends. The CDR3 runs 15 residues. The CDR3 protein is CASSIGTTGIYGYTF. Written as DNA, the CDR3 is TGTGCCAGTAGTATAGGGACCACAGGGATCTATGGCTACACCTTC.

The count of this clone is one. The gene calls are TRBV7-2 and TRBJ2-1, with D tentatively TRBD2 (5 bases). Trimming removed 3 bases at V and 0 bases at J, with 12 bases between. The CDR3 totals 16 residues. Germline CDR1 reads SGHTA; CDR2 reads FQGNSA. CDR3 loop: CASSFHERSSYNEQFF. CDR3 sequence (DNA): TGTGCCAGCAGCTTTCATGAGCGGAGCTCCTACAATGAGCAGTTCTTC.

The CDR3 protein is CASSPQDRVEETQYF. Here the CDR3 DNA reads TGCGCCAGCAGCCCCCAGGACAGGGTGGAAGAGACCCAGTACTTC. The gene calls are TRBV5-1 and TRBJ2-5, with 8 bases identical to TRBD1. The germline V gene has CDR1 SGHRS and CDR2 YFSETQ. The CDR3 has 15 residues. J gave up 3 bases and V 4 bases, and 8 bases lay outside the gene matches.

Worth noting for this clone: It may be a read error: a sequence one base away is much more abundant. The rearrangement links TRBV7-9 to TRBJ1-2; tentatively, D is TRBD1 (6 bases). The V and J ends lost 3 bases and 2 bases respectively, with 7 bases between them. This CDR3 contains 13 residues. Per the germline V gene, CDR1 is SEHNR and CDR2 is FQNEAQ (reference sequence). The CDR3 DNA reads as TGTGCCAGCAGCTTGGACAGCAACTATGGCTACACCTTC. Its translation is CASSLDSNYGYTF.

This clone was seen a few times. The DNA for the CDR3 is TGTGCCAGCAGTGACACTGCCAGGGGCTATGGCTACACCTTC. Protein sequence: CASSDTARGYGYTF. The chain combines TRBV6-1 with TRBJ1-2; D possibly corresponds to TRBD1 (6 bases). Germline values: CDR1 MNHNS, CDR2 SASEGT. CDR3 size: 14 residues. The V and J ends lost 3 bases and 4 bases respectively, with 12 bases between them.

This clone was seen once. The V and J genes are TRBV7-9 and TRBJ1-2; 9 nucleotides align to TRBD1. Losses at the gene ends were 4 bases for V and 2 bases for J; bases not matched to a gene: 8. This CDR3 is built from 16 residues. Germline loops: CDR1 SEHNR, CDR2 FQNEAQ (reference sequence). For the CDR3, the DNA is TGTGCCAGCAGCTCCACGGACAGGGGCGTAAACTATGGCTACACCTTC. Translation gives CASSSTDRGVNYGYTF.

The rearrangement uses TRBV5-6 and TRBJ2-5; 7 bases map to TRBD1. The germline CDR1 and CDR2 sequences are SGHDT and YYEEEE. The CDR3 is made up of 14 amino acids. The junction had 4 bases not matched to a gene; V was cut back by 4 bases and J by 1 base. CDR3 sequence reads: CASSPGQLQETQYF. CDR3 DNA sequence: TGTGCCAGCAGCCCGGGACAGCTCCAAGAGACCCAGTACTTC.

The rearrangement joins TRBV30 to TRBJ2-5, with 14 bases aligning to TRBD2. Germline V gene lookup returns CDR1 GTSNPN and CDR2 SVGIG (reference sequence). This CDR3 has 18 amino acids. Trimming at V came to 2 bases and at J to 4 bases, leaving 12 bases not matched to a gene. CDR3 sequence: CAWSTRTGTSGRGETQYF. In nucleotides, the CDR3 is TGTGCCTGGAGTACTCGGACAGGGACTAGCGGGAGAGGAGAGACCCAGTACTTC.

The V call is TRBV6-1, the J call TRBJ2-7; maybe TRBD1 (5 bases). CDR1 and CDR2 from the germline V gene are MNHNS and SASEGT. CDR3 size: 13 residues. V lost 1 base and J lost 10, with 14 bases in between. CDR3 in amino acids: CASSEGGAAQQYF. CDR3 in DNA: TGTGCCAGCAGTGAAGGGGGCGCAGCCCAACAGTACTTC.

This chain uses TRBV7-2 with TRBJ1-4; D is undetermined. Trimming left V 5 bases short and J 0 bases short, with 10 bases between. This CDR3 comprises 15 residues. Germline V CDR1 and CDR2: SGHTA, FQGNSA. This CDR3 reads CASSAARATNEKLFF. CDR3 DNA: TGTGCCAGCAGCGCCGCGAGAGCAACTAATGAAAAACTGTTTTTT.

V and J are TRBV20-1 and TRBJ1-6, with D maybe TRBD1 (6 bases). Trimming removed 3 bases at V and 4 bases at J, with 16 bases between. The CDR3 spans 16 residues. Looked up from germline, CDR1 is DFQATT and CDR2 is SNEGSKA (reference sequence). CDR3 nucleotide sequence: TGCAGTGCTAGTGAAAAGGGGGTAGCTTATAATTCACCCCTCCACTTT. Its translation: CSASEKGVAYNSPLHF.

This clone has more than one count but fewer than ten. The chain's CDR3 is CASSGGTAYNEQFF. CDR3 coding DNA: TGCGCCAGCAGCGGGGGGACAGCATACAATGAGCAGTTCTTC. The V gene is TRBV5-1, the J gene TRBJ2-1, with D possibly matching TRBD1 (7 bases). CDR1 is SGHRS and CDR2 is YFSETQ in the germline V gene. Trimming cost V 4 bases and J 4 bases, with 12 bases left between them. This CDR3 has 14 residues.

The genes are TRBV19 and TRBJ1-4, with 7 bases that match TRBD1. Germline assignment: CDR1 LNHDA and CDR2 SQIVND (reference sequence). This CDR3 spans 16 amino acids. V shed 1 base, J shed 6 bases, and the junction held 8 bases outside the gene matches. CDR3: CASSIALGQKHEKLFF. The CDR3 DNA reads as TGTGCCAGTAGTATAGCCCTGGGACAGAAACATGAAAAACTGTTTTTT.

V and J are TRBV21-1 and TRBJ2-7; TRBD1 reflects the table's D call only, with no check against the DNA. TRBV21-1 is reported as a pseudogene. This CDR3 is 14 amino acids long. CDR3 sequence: CASSYRGPTYEQYF. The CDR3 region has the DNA TGTGCCAGCAGCTACAGGGGGCCCACCTACGAGCAGTACTTC.

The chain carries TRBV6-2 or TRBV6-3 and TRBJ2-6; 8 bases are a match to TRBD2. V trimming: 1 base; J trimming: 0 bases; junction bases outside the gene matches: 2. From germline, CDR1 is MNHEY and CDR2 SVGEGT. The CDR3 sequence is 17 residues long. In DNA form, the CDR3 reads TGTGCCAGCAGTTACTTAGCGGGGAGCTCTGGGGCCAACGTCCTGACTTTC. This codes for CASSYLAGSSGANVLTF.

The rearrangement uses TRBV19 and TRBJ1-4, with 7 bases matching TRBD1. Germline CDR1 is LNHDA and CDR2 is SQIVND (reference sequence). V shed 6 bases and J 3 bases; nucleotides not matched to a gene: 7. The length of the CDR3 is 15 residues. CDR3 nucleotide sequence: TGTGCCAGTAGCCCCCACAGGGGCTCTAATGAAAAACTGTTTTTT. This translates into CASSPHRGSNEKLFF.

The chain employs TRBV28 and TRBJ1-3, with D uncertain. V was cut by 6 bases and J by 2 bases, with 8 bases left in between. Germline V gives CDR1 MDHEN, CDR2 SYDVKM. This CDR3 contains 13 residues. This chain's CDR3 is CASSPSPGNTIYF. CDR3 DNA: TGTGCCAGCAGCCCATCCCCTGGAAACACCATATATTTT.

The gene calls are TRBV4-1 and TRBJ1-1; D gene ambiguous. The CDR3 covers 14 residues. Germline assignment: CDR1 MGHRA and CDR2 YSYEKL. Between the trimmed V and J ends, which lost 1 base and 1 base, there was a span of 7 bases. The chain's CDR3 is CASSQVAENTEAFF. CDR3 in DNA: TGCGCCAGCAGCCAAGTTGCAGAGAACACTGAAGCTTTCTTT.

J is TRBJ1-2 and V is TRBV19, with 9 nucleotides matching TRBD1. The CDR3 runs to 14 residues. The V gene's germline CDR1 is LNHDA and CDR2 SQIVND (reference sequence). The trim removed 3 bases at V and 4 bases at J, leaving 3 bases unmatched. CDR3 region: CASSITGGAYGYTF. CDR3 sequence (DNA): TGTGCCAGTAGTATTACAGGGGGCGCCTATGGCTACACCTTC.

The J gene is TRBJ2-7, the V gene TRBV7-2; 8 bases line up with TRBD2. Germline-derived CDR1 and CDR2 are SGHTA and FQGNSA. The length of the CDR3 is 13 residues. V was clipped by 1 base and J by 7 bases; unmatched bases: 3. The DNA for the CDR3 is TGTGCCAGCAGCTTAGTGGCTAGCGGGGAGCAGTACTTC. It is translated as CASSLVASGEQYF.

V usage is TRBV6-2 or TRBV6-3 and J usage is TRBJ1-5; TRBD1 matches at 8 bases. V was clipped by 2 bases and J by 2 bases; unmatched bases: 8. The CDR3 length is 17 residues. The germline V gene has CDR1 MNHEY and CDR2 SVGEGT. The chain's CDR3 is CASSYNRGKRGNQPQHF. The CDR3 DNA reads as TGTGCCAGCAGTTACAACAGGGGGAAAAGGGGCAATCAGCCCCAGCATTTT.

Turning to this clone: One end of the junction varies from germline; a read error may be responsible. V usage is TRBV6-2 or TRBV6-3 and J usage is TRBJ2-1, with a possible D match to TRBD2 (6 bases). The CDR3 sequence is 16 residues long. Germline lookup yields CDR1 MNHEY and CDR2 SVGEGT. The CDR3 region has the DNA TGTGCCAGCAGTTCGGCTAGCGCCACCTCCTACGATGAGCAGTTCTTC. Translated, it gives CASSSASATSYDEQFF.

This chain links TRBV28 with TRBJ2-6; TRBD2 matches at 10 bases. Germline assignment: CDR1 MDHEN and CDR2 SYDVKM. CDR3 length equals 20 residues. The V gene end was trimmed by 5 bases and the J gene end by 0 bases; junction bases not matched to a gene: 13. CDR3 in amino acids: CASSPGRASGSHSGANVLTF. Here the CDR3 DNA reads TGTGCCAGCAGTCCGGGCCGGGCTAGCGGGAGCCACTCTGGGGCCAACGTCCTGACTTTC.